This T cell receptor beta chain was documented in a study of blood T cell repertoires in COVID-19. For the study at large: From the United States, Italy and Spain came samples of acute and convalescent COVID-19.

One Seattle source followed patients from active infection through their disease course. CDR1 is MGHDK and CDR2 is SYGVNS in the germline V gene. CDR3 length: 14 residues. Trimming took off 2 bases at V and 0 bases at J, with 7 bases between the two ends. Generated by immunoSEQ multiplex PCR, the TCRdb table keeps only in-frame clones and is missing some. The sample has 250,000 to 400,000 clones; 85% to 90% are singletons. The specimen sequenced was peripheral blood. V and J are TRBV25-1 and TRBJ1-2; D uncertain. The receptor was derived from a woman aged 25 to 39 with COVID-19, enrolled during active disease. The CDR3 is CASSEGGPNYGYTF. The CDR3 DNA reads as TGTGCCAGCAGTGAAGGAGGCCCTAACTATGGCTACACCTTC.